This TCR beta chain emerged from a study of regulatory T cells in long-lasting Graves disease (dated by TCRdb to the early 2020s). About the investigation overall: Persistent Graves' disease was defined as antithyroid drug treatment for over 5 years with persistently positive TSH receptor autoantibodies. The study took place in China and was registered as a clinical trial. A total of about 35 samples underwent TCR sequencing, from 13 patients with persistent Graves' disease and some 20 patients with newly diagnosed Graves' disease. Persistent Graves' disease patients in the clinical cohort had taken antithyroid drugs for about 10.3 years on average. Peripheral blood TCR sequencing and RNA sequencing compared persistent Graves' disease patients with newly diagnosed Graves' disease patients. Points the paper makes about the study in general: Lower TCR Shannon entropy and fewer highly expanded clones were observed in persistent Graves' disease patients than in newly diagnosed patients, which suggested clonal expansion. As a limitation, the authors acknowledged that the small sample size may reduce accuracy. More public clonotypes were shared among persistent patients (under 3,000) than among newly diagnosed patients (more than 950). TRBV28, TRBJ1-2 and TRBJ2-5 were preferentially used in persistent disease, while TRBV20-1 and TRBJ2-1 were favored in newly diagnosed disease. Because the primary lesion, thyroid tissue, could not be accessed, the study looked at peripheral blood alone. Sequencing and analysis were limited to the TCR beta chain.

For this clonotype: The antigen this receptor binds is unknown. Nothing much larger sits one base from this clone, and base qualities are not available.

The CDR3 runs 19 residues from the cysteine to the phenylalanine. The retained sequence is limited to the CDR3, 57 bases, with the frame set at the first base. V trim: 7 bases; J trim: 3 bases; unmatched bases: 20. According to the germline V gene (reference sequence), CDR1 reads MNHEY and CDR2 reads SMNVEV. Library preparation used multiplex PCR. TCRdb lists the instrument as Illumina HiSeq 4000. iRepertoire HTBI primers and Arm-PCR amplification of CDR3 regions were used to construct TCR beta libraries. PCR products were gel purified before sequencing. The authors' pipeline ran thus. Gene usage analysis of CDR3 amino acid clonotypes used the roughly 60 TRBV and 12 to 15 TRBJ segments found across samples. Filtered high-quality paired reads were merged into contigs using COPE and FqMerger. BLAST was used to align contigs to IMGT TRBV, TRBD and TRBJ reference genes, and CDR3 was defined according to IMGT. Any clonotype with a frequency above 0.1% was counted as a highly expanded clone. Shannon entropy was used to measure repertoire diversity, and the Gini coefficient was used to measure V-J evenness. Public clonotypes were defined as clonotypes shared by more than one individual. TCRdb passed the public sequencing reads through fastp at Q25 and MiXCR, retaining productive beta sequences. Rows matching on CDR3 protein sequence are summarized as one entry with the most common DNA and genes. V and J calls and clone size were set by TCRdb, not the authors. The sample contains almost 350,000 distinct CDR3 sequences, roughly 21% of them found a single time. The ten largest clones add up to approximately 31% of the sample.

The time point label of this sample denotes: persistent/refractory GD, antithyroid drugs over 5 years with positive TRAb. RNA was extracted from PBMCs in TRIzol for both TCR sequencing and RNA sequencing. The diagnosis of Graves' disease was made according to American Thyroid Association guidelines. The patients came from an endocrinology department in Xi'an, China. Each patient gave about 10 milliliters of peripheral blood, collected in an EDTA anticoagulant tube. PBMCs were isolated by Ficoll Paque Plus density gradient separation without further T cell sorting. RNA quality was checked with an Agilent 2100 Bioanalyzer and agarose gel, and concentration with a NanoDrop 2000.

The TCR originated in a female donor with Graves disease. The material sequenced was peripheral blood mononuclear cells (PBMCs), taken when the disease was refractory, from a patient treated with antithyroid drugs. The rearranged segments are TRBV27 and TRBJ2-7; 11 nucleotides in the junction match TRBD2. The DNA reads TGTGCCAGCAATCGATTAGGGAGTAGCGGGAGGGCCATAGGCTACGAGCAGTACTTC. Its product reads: CASNRLGSSGRAIGYEQYF.